One sample yielded the 10 T cell receptor beta chains listed below, sequenced in a study of blood T cell repertoires in COVID-19. Profiled with immunoSEQ multiplex PCR; TCRdb holds only in-frame clones, not every one. The top ten hold about 4.2% of the sample, which has about 200,000 clones, more than 75% seen once. Material for sequencing was peripheral blood. All receptors derive from a human donor in a cohort sampled during active COVID-19.

This chain connects TRBV7-9 to TRBJ2-1, with 7 bases lining up with TRBD1. The CDR3 covers 17 residues. After removal of 5 bases from V and 1 base from J, the junction contained 11 bases not matched to a gene. Germline lookup yields CDR1 SEHNR and CDR2 FQNEAQ (reference sequence). The CDR3 spells CASSIPTGVSSYNEQFF. The CDR3, as DNA: TGTGCCAGCAGCATACCAACAGGGGTCTCATCCTACAATGAGCAGTTCTTC.

The rearrangement links TRBV29-1 to TRBJ2-5; 8 nucleotides agree with TRBD1. In germline, CDR1 is SQVTM, CDR2 ANQGSEA. J lost 5 bases, V lost 6 bases, and 11 bases had no gene match. This CDR3 is 14 amino acids long. The CDR3: CSVDTRTGRETQYF. Written as DNA, the CDR3 is TGCAGCGTCGATACTAGGACAGGGAGGGAGACCCAGTACTTC.

The V call is TRBV18, the J call TRBJ1-2; D possibly corresponds to TRBD1 (5 bases). CDR3 length: 15 residues. The V gene lost 2 bases and the J gene lost 4 bases, with 14 bases spanning the gap. CDR1 is KGHSH and CDR2 is LQKENI in the germline V gene. Here the CDR3 DNA reads TGTGCCAGCTCACCAAAGTTTGGGGGAGGCTATGGCTACACCTTC. It yields the protein CASSPKFGGGYGYTF.

The chain carries TRBV3-1 (or the pseudogene TRBV3-2) and TRBJ2-1; possible D gene TRBD2, 6 bases. V was cut by 3 bases and J by 7 bases, with 16 bases left in between. The CDR3 is made up of 15 amino acids. Per the germline V gene, CDR1 is LGHDT and CDR2 is YNNKEL (reference sequence). The CDR3 loop reads CASSQTRDSPNEQFF. In nucleotides, the CDR3 is TGTGCCAGCAGCCAGACTCGGGACTCTCCGAATGAGCAGTTCTTC.

The genes are TRBV7-9 and TRBJ2-4, with D perhaps matching TRBD2 (6 bases). Deletions cut 3 bases from V and 0 bases from J, with 6 bases between. Germline V gives CDR1 SEHNR, CDR2 FQNEAQ (reference sequence). The CDR3 length is 14 residues. CDR3 residues: CASSLGLAKNIQYF. CDR3 nucleotides: TGTGCCAGCAGCTTGGGACTAGCCAAAAACATTCAGTACTTC.

The V and J genes are TRBV6-2 or TRBV6-3 and TRBJ2-1; TRBD2 aligns across 7 bases. CDR1 MNHEY and CDR2 SVGEGT come from the germline V gene. V gave up 4 bases and J gave up 0 bases; unmatched junction bases: 3. The CDR3 spans 15 residues. CDR3 protein: CASSSSGYSYNEQFF. The CDR3 coding sequence is TGTGCCAGCAGTTCTAGCGGATACTCCTACAATGAGCAGTTCTTC.

The gene calls are TRBV28 and TRBJ1-4; D perhaps matches TRBD1 (5 bases). Deletions cut 5 bases from V and 7 bases from J, with 20 bases between. CDR1 is MDHEN, CDR2 SYDVKM, per germline. The CDR3 totals 16 residues. The CDR3 DNA follows: TGTGCCAGCAGTGTACCGGGAGGGGTGTTTAGTGAAAAACTGTTTTTT. Amino acids: CASSVPGGVFSEKLFF.

V gene TRBV24-1 combines with J gene TRBJ2-5; D is undetermined. Trimming left V 3 bases short and J 7 bases short, with 5 bases between. This CDR3 region has 11 residues. Germline V gives CDR1 KGHDR, CDR2 SFDVKD. CDR3: CATSDAVTQYF. The CDR3 DNA reads TGTGCCACCAGTGATGCGGTGACCCAGTACTTC.

This chain joins TRBV18 and TRBJ1-1; TRBD1 is a possible D gene (5 bases). The V end was cut by 3 bases, the J end by 1 base, with 9 bases between. The CDR3 has 14 residues. Per the germline V gene, CDR1 is KGHSH and CDR2 is LQKENI. CDR3 amino acids: CASSPGPENTEAFF. CDR3 DNA sequence: TGTGCCAGCTCACCGGGGCCGGAGAACACTGAAGCTTTCTTT. Using reference TRBV18 and TRBJ1-1 for the parts outside the CDR3, the full variable domain is NAGVMQNPRHLVRRRGQEARLRCSPMKGHSHVYWYRQLPEEGLKFMVYLQKENIIDESGMPKERFSAEFPKEGPSILRIQQVVRGDSAAYFCASSPGPENTEAFFGQGTRLTVV.

This clone has a handful of counts. The V gene is TRBV2, the J gene TRBJ2-1, with D possibly matching TRBD2 (6 bases). Trimming pared 7 bases from V and 8 bases from J, leaving 21 bases between. This CDR3 contains 15 residues. CDR1 is SNHLY, CDR2 FYNNEI, per germline. CDR3 residues: CASKSGTHLIDEQFF. CDR3 in DNA: TGTGCCAGCAAGTCTGGGACTCACCTTATAGATGAGCAGTTCTTC.